This T cell receptor (beta chain) was observed in a study of graft-versus-host responses after intestinal transplantation. Study in general: The transplants performed in recipients were multivisceral, liver-intestinal, or isolated intestinal. Each patient got anti-thymocyte globulin induction, then tacrolimus and steroids for around three years. General study points: Marrow from the recipient contained GvH clones, some of which had appeared first in ileum or blood.

For this clone: Its antigen is still unknown.

Per the germline V gene, CDR1 is SGDLS and CDR2 is YYNGEE. V gave up 2 bases and J gave up 6 bases, with 10 bases separating them. The CDR3 is made up of 13 amino acids. Assay used: immunoSEQ multiplex PCR; TCRdb lists only in-frame clones, some missing. The sample includes about 23,000 clones, around nine tenths of them seen just once. V and J are TRBV9 and TRBJ2-3; no firm D call. The source is a human patient who received an intestinal transplant, so some T cells may come from the graft donor. Sequencing was performed on PBMCs, taken almost 40 days after intestinal transplant. The DNA of the CDR3 is TGTGCCAGCAGCGTTCTGACAAGCGATACGCAGTATTTT. Its translation is CASSVLTSDTQYF.